This T cell receptor beta chain derives from a study of OX40 agonist ivuxolimab in advanced cancers. Study background: The dose-escalation cohort had hepatocellular carcinoma, melanoma, renal cell or head and neck cancer. Study-level findings and limits: By week 6 at 0.1 to 3.0 mg/kg, blood CD4+ and CD8+ T cells had expanded clonally.

People who had autoimmune disease history or systemic immunosuppression were excluded. Regarding this clone: What it binds is not known.

Method: immunoSEQ multiplex PCR; TCRdb's copy keeps in-frame clones and lacks some. The table records under 95,000 clones, approximately 84% of them present only once. The TCR was taken from an adult with an advanced solid tumor such as melanoma, head and neck, liver or kidney cancer. The starting material was CD4+ or CD8+ T cells sorted from blood, obtained in a trial of the OX40 agonist ivuxolimab.

CDR3 protein: CATSRADRVVANTGELFF. DNA for the CDR3: TGTGCCACCAGCAGAGCGGATAGGGTGGTCGCGAACACCGGGGAGCTGTTTTTT. V usage is TRBV15 and J usage is TRBJ2-2; D gene ambiguous. Trimming pared 1 base from V and 0 bases from J, leaving 15 bases between. Germline loops: CDR1 LNHNV, CDR2 YYDKDF (reference sequence). This CDR3 has 18 residues.